Below, 17 T cell receptor beta chains from the same sample are listed, as sequenced in a study of blood T cells in healthy people across ages. Sample-barcoded 5' priming and a J-beta primer mix drove a second PCR of about 6 to 11 cycles. TCRdb fed the 5' RACE reads into MiXCR, producing one record per CDR3 protein. The data show 650,000 to 800,000 distinct CDR3 sequences, under 45% seen once. Material for sequencing was blood. These receptors were taken from a man aged 55-75 years in good health.

The chain joins TRBV20-1 to TRBJ2-3; 9 bases agree with TRBD1. With 6 bases clipped from V and 4 bases from J, the junction kept 5 bases outside the gene matches. The germline V gene encodes CDR1 DFQATT and CDR2 SNEGSKA (reference sequence). CDR3 size: 13 residues. CDR3 residues: CSARQGEADTQYF. In DNA, the CDR3 is TGCAGTGCCAGACAGGGGGAGGCAGATACGCAGTATTTT.

V usage is TRBV20-1 and J usage is TRBJ1-4; tentative D call: TRBD1 (5 bases). Deletions cut 1 base from V and 8 bases from J, with 11 bases between. This CDR3 contains 13 residues. The germline V gene has CDR1 DFQATT and CDR2 SNEGSKA (reference sequence). In DNA, the CDR3 is TGCAGTGCTAGAGTCGGGGGGGGAGAAAAACTGTTTTTT. This gives the protein CSARVGGGEKLFF.

In this sample, this clonotype turned up many times. The rearrangement joins TRBV13 to TRBJ2-3; D ambiguous. Germline CDR1 is PRHDT and CDR2 is FYEKMQ (reference sequence). Trimming left V 5 bases short and J 6 bases short, with 9 bases between. The CDR3 runs to 12 residues. The CDR3 spells CASSRTPDTQYF. The CDR3 coding sequence is TGTGCCAGCAGCCGAACCCCCGATACGCAGTATTTT. Combining the CDR3 with reference TRBV13 and TRBJ2-3 gives the whole variable domain AAGVIQSPRHLIKEKRETATLKCYPIPRHDTVYWYQQGPGQDPQFLISFYEKMQSDKGSIPDRFSAQQFSDYHSELNMSSLELGDSALYFCASSRTPDTQYFGPGTRLTVL.

There are many counts of this clonotype. For the CDR3, the DNA is TGTGCCAGCAGCTCTACCGGGGACAGGAGTTCCTACGAGCAGTACTTC. Translating it yields CASSSTGDRSSYEQYF. V and J are TRBV7-9 and TRBJ2-7; 8 bases map to TRBD1. CDR3 length: 16 residues. Per germline, CDR1 SEHNR and CDR2 FQNEAQ (reference sequence). V lost 4 bases to trimming and J lost 1 base; unmatched junction nucleotides: 9.

The CDR3 is CASSEWGTGGNGELFF. In DNA form, the CDR3 reads TGTGCCAGCAGTGAATGGGGGACAGGGGGCAACGGGGAGCTGTTTTTT. V usage is TRBV25-1 and J usage is TRBJ2-2, with TRBD1 matching over 12 bases. Germline trimming cut 1 base from V and 7 bases from J; bases unmatched to any gene: 4. Germline V gene data show CDR1 as MGHDK and CDR2 as SYGVNS. There are 16 residues in the CDR3.

As regards this clonotype: The junction and the germline gene differ at one end; a read error may be behind it. The rearrangement links TRBV5-1 to TRBJ2-6; either TRBD1 or TRBD2 may supply D (7 bases each). This CDR3 spans 17 amino acids. Germline V gives CDR1 SGHRS, CDR2 YFSETQ. CDR3 nucleotides: TGCGCTAGCAGCTTGGCCGCAGGGGGGGCTGGGGCCAACGTCCTGACTTTC. The encoded protein is CASSLAAGGAGANVLTF.

This chain joins TRBV6-4 and TRBJ2-1; possibly TRBD2 for D (6 bases). Per the germline V gene, CDR1 is MRHNA and CDR2 is SNTAGT. V was shortened by 3 bases and J by 0 bases, with 12 bases between the two germline ends. There are 16 residues in the CDR3. The CDR3 coding sequence is TGTGCCAGCAGTGAACAGGCGGGGCACTCCTACAATGAGCAGTTCTTC. Translated: CASSEQAGHSYNEQFF.

This clonotype was observed a handful of times. The chain links TRBV20-1 to TRBJ2-4, with D possibly matching TRBD1 (6 bases). The CDR3 runs 15 residues. Germline V gives CDR1 DFQATT, CDR2 SNEGSKA (reference sequence). V was cut by 1 base and J by 2 bases, with 12 bases left in between. CDR3 DNA sequence: TGCAGTGCTAGAGTAGCAGGGGCCACCAAAAACATTCAGTACTTC. Residues: CSARVAGATKNIQYF.

The chain joins TRBV30 to TRBJ2-7; D unresolved. Germline CDR1 and CDR2: GTSNPN and SVGIG (reference sequence). This CDR3 comprises 15 residues. Trimming shortened V by 0 bases and J by 2 bases, and 14 bases separated the two germline ends. This CDR3 reads CAWSVFSKVPYEQYF. The CDR3 DNA follows: TGTGCCTGGAGTGTATTCAGTAAAGTTCCCTACGAGCAGTACTTC. The whole variable domain, remainder taken from reference TRBV30 and TRBJ2-7, is SQTIHQWPATLVQPVGSPLSLECTVEGTSNPNLYWYRQAAGRGLQLLFYSVGIGQISSEVPQNLSASRPQDRQFILSSKKLLLSDSGFYLCAWSVFSKVPYEQYFGPGTRLTVT.

This sequence joins TRBV12-3 or TRBV12-4 and TRBJ1-6; D is uncertain. The CDR3 is 15 residues long. The V gene lost 8 bases and the J gene lost 4 bases, with 15 bases spanning the gap. CDR3 amino acids: CASLWGGRYNSPLHF. CDR3 bases: TGTGCCAGCCTTTGGGGAGGTCGGTATAATTCACCCCTCCACTTT.

This chain joins TRBV28 and TRBJ2-7; 8 nucleotides line up with TRBD2. There are 16 residues in the CDR3. The V and J ends lost 6 bases and 2 bases, in that order; junction bases with no gene match: 12. Looked up from germline, CDR1 is MDHEN and CDR2 is SYDVKM. This chain's CDR3 is CASRPPTPAGAYEQYF. CDR3 coding DNA: TGTGCCAGCAGACCCCCCACTCCAGCGGGGGCCTACGAGCAGTACTTC. Complete variable domain (other parts from reference TRBV28 and TRBJ2-7): DVKVTQSSRYLVKRTGEKVFLECVQDMDHENMFWYRQDPGLGLRLIYFSYDVKMKEKGDIPEGYSVSREKKERFSLILESASTNQTSMYLCASRPPTPAGAYEQYFGPGTRLTVT.

This clonotype came up a few times. The rearrangement joins TRBV28 to TRBJ2-1; 8 bases map to TRBD2. Germline values: CDR1 MDHEN, CDR2 SYDVKM. Unmatched junction bases numbered 12, after V lost 5 bases and J lost 9 bases. CDR3 length: 15 residues. CDR3 amino acids: CASSDPGLASGEQFF. The CDR3 coding sequence is TGTGCCAGCAGTGATCCTGGACTAGCTTCGGGTGAGCAGTTCTTC.

This rearrangement joins TRBV4-1 to TRBJ1-2; TRBD1 is a possible D gene (6 bases). The CDR3 is 13 residues long. Germline V gene lookup returns CDR1 MGHRA and CDR2 YSYEKL. V was pared by 5 bases and J by 4 bases, with 11 bases between. CDR3 nucleotides: TGCGCCAGCAGCACCAGGGGTGGCTATGGCTACACCTTC. The encoded protein is CASSTRGGYGYTF.

The V gene is TRBV18, the J gene TRBJ2-3; possible D gene TRBD2, 6 bases. The V gene's germline CDR1 is KGHSH and CDR2 LQKENI. Trimming took off 6 bases at V and 3 bases at J, with 19 bases between the two ends. This CDR3 contains 16 residues. CDR3 bases: TGTGCCAGCTCTCGGGAGAGACTATCAGCTACAGATACGCAGTATTTT. Protein: CASSRERLSATDTQYF. Supplemented by reference TRBV18 and TRBJ2-3, the full variable domain reads NAGVMQNPRHLVRRRGQEARLRCSPMKGHSHVYWYRQLPEEGLKFMVYLQKENIIDESGMPKERFSAEFPKEGPSILRIQQVVRGDSAAYFCASSRERLSATDTQYFGPGTRLTVL.

The chain joins TRBV6-6 to TRBJ2-6; TRBD1 matches at 9 bases. Germline V gives CDR1 MNHNY, CDR2 SVGAGI (reference sequence). J was trimmed by 4 bases and V by 6 bases; bases with no gene match: 13. This CDR3 is 18 amino acids long. The CDR3 sequence is CASSPPGQGPLGANVLTF. In nucleotides, the CDR3 is TGTGCCAGCAGCCCACCGGGACAGGGCCCCCTCGGGGCCAACGTCCTGACTTTC.

This clonotype was observed a handful of times. The chain employs TRBV7-9 and TRBJ1-2; 8 bases match TRBD1. V lost 4 bases and J lost 6; bases outside the gene matches: 7. This CDR3 is 14 amino acids long. Germline V gene sequence: CDR1 SEHNR, CDR2 FQNEAQ (reference sequence). CDR3 DNA: TGTGCCAGCAGCTCTATGACAGGGGTTGATGGCTACACCTTC. As protein: CASSSMTGVDGYTF.

Concerning this clonotype itself: One end of the junction varies from germline; a read error may be responsible. The chain employs TRBV5-5 and TRBJ1-1; D gene uncertain. This CDR3 comprises 11 residues. Germline CDR1 reads SGHKS; CDR2 reads YYEKEE (reference sequence). DNA of the CDR3: TGTGCCGGCAGCTTGGACGCGGAAGCTTTCTTT. It translates to CAGSLDAEAFF.